This T cell receptor (beta chain) comes out of a study of cytomegalovirus exposure and HLA in healthy donors. At the level of the study: Researchers previously reported finding fewer than 140 million unique TCR beta sequences from 170 million or so T cells.

Germline-derived CDR1 and CDR2 are MNHEY and SMNVEV (reference sequence). J lost 8 bases, V lost 5 bases, and 11 bases had no gene match. CDR3 length: 16 residues. A word on this clone: Its specificity is unknown.

Study results and limitations: Earlier analysis yielded a pattern in which most TCR beta V segments were productive about 90% or about 30% of the time. When analyzed later, the rates of TCR association showed variation by HLA locus, with DRB1 the most and HLA-C the fewest. Among the CMV-associated chains, three were confirmed in vitro as specific for CMV antigens.

The PCR used 60 Vbeta and 13 Jbeta primers. Repertoires were generated with immunoSEQ multiplex PCR, while TCRdb's copy carries only in-frame clones and drops some. In the table there are under 200,000 clones, over 65% of which are singletons. V usage is TRBV27 and J usage is TRBJ1-4; 10 bases line up with TRBD1. The origin of this receptor is a woman aged 50 to 60 in good health and CMV-seropositive. Sequencing input: PBMCs. As DNA, the CDR3 is TGTGCCAGCAGTCCTAAGACAGGGGGCAGAGGGGAAAAACTGTTTTTT. It translates to CASSPKTGGRGEKLFF.